One and the same sample provided the 13 T cell receptor beta chains below, sequenced in a study of shared clonotypes between healthy human individuals. Data came from immunoSEQ multiplex PCR; TCRdb stores just in-frame clones and leaves some out. The sample lists 2,500,000 or so clones, roughly 90% seen once, with more than 0.35% in the top ten. Sequencing was done on a sample of naive CD4+ T cells from PBMCs. The sample's subset: CD45RA+ positively selected. The receptors were sampled from a man aged 18-30 years in good health. Some clones in this sample may be carry-over from other donors' samples.

V gene TRBV7-2 combines with J gene TRBJ2-7; D possibly corresponds to TRBD1 (6 bases). Trimming pared 5 bases from V and 0 bases from J, leaving 11 bases between. Germline V lookup: CDR1 SGHTA, CDR2 FQGNSA. This CDR3 has 14 amino acids. This CDR3 reads CASSRDTSSYEQYF. In DNA, the CDR3 is TGTGCCAGCAGCCGGGACACGAGCTCCTACGAGCAGTACTTC. Full variable domain (missing parts from reference TRBV7-2 and TRBJ2-7): GAGVSQSPSNKVTEKGKDVELRCDPISGHTALYWYRQSLGQGLEFLIYFQGNSAPDKSGLPSDRFSAERTGGSVSTLTIQRTQQEDSAVYLCASSRDTSSYEQYFGPGTRLTVT.

The V gene is TRBV28, the J gene TRBJ1-5; D is perhaps TRBD1 (5 bases). V lost 6 bases and J lost 4, with 13 bases in between. CDR3 size: 14 residues. Germline CDR1 and CDR2: MDHEN and SYDVKM. CDR3 sequence (DNA): TGTGCCAGCAGCGTAAGTGAGGGGAATCAGCCCCAGCATTTT. Amino acid sequence: CASSVSEGNQPQHF.

The V gene is TRBV5-1, the J gene TRBJ1-1; TRBD1 matches at 8 bases. Germline V gene sequence: CDR1 SGHRS, CDR2 YFSETQ. The CDR3 has 16 residues. The trim removed 4 bases at V and 1 base at J, leaving 9 bases unmatched. The DNA for the CDR3 is TGCGCCAGCAGCCCCGGACAGGGTCTGGCGAACACTGAAGCTTTCTTT. This codes for CASSPGQGLANTEAFF.

The rearrangement joins TRBV28 to TRBJ1-1, with D possibly being TRBD1 (6 bases). This CDR3 comprises 13 residues. Trimming took off 5 bases at V and 4 bases at J, with 11 bases between the two ends. Germline CDR1 is MDHEN and CDR2 is SYDVKM. CDR3 in amino acids: CASSIGGRTEAFF. CDR3 nucleotides: TGTGCCAGCAGTATCGGGGGGCGCACTGAAGCTTTCTTT.

J is TRBJ2-1 and V is TRBV5-1; D not certain. The CDR3 loop spans 17 amino acids. Per germline, CDR1 SGHRS and CDR2 YFSETQ. Trimming left V 1 base short and J 0 bases short, with 14 bases between. The CDR3 here is CASSLWIASSSYNEQFF. The CDR3, as DNA: TGCGCCAGCAGCTTGTGGATTGCGTCGAGCTCCTACAATGAGCAGTTCTTC.

This chain joins TRBV6-4 and TRBJ1-5; 8 positions match TRBD1. Trimming cost V 6 bases and J 6 bases; bases outside gene matches: 4. The CDR3 sequence is 13 residues long. CDR1 and CDR2 (germline): MRHNA, SNTAGT. In nucleotides, the CDR3 is TGTGCCAGCAGCCAACAGGGGGGTCAGCCCCAGCATTTT. As protein: CASSQQGGQPQHF.

This clone was detected once. The V and J genes are TRBV4-3 and TRBJ2-1, with 14 bases matching TRBD2. J gave up 2 bases and V 4 bases, and 7 bases lay outside the gene matches. This CDR3 has 18 amino acids. CDR1 and CDR2 (germline): LGHNA, YSLEER. CDR3 residues: CASSPRPGLAGAYNEQFF. The CDR3 DNA is TGCGCCAGCAGCCCACGACCGGGACTAGCGGGAGCCTACAATGAGCAGTTCTTC.

The genes are TRBV6-1 and TRBJ2-3; D may be TRBD2 (6 bases). V shed 6 bases and J shed 0 bases, with 10 bases lying between them. CDR3 length equals 14 residues. Per germline, CDR1 MNHNS and CDR2 SASEGT. This chain's CDR3 is CASRTGVSTDTQYF. CDR3 nucleotides: TGTGCCAGCAGAACGGGGGTTAGCACAGATACGCAGTATTTT.

The gene calls are TRBV4-1 and TRBJ2-3; D perhaps matches TRBD2 (6 bases). Germline lookup yields CDR1 MGHRA and CDR2 YSYEKL. The V and J ends lost 4 bases and 4 bases respectively, with 12 bases between them. The CDR3 has 14 residues. The CDR3 loop is CASSPQLAADTQYF. The CDR3 DNA is TGCGCCAGCAGCCCCCAACTAGCCGCAGATACGCAGTATTTT.

This chain uses TRBV7-8 with TRBJ2-1; D may correspond to TRBD1 or TRBD2 (5 bases each). This CDR3 is 13 amino acids long. Trimming took off 5 bases at V and 5 bases at J, with 10 bases between the two ends. Per germline, CDR1 SGHVS and CDR2 FQNEAQ. CDR3 region: CASSLGRHNEQFF. The DNA for the CDR3 is TGTGCCAGCAGCCTGGGACGCCACAATGAGCAGTTCTTC.

This clone has only one observation. J is TRBJ1-5 and V is TRBV7-2, with a tentative D call TRBD1 (5 bases). The CDR3 is 14 residues long. Germline V CDR1 and CDR2: SGHTA, FQGNSA. V lost 5 bases, J lost 5 bases, and 13 bases lay in between. The CDR3 is CASSGRGRDQPQHF. CDR3 DNA: TGTGCCAGCAGCGGCCGCGGCAGGGATCAGCCCCAGCATTTT.

Here the CDR3 DNA reads TGCGCCAGCAGATGCCGGGACAGGGGGCCGCTGAACACCGGGGAGCTGTTTTTT. Translated, it gives CASRCRDRGPLNTGELFF. The V call is TRBV23-1, the J call TRBJ2-2; TRBD1 matches 12 bases. TRBV23-1 is an ORF; its function is uncertain. With V trimmed by 6 bases and J by 1 base, 9 bases remained unmatched. The length of the CDR3 is 18 residues.

The chain joins TRBV30 to TRBJ2-7; no clear D gene. Germline V CDR1 and CDR2: GTSNPN, SVGIG (reference sequence). The CDR3 runs to 14 residues. Trimming left V 3 bases short and J 0 bases short, with 12 bases between. CDR3 sequence reads: CAWRFGPLSYEQYF. CDR3 DNA sequence: TGTGCCTGGAGGTTCGGACCTCTCTCCTACGAGCAGTACTTC. Combining the CDR3 with reference TRBV30 and TRBJ2-7 gives the whole variable domain SQTIHQWPATLVQPVGSPLSLECTVEGTSNPNLYWYRQAAGRGLQLLFYSVGIGQISSEVPQNLSASRPQDRQFILSSKKLLLSDSGFYLCAWRFGPLSYEQYFGPGTRLTVT.